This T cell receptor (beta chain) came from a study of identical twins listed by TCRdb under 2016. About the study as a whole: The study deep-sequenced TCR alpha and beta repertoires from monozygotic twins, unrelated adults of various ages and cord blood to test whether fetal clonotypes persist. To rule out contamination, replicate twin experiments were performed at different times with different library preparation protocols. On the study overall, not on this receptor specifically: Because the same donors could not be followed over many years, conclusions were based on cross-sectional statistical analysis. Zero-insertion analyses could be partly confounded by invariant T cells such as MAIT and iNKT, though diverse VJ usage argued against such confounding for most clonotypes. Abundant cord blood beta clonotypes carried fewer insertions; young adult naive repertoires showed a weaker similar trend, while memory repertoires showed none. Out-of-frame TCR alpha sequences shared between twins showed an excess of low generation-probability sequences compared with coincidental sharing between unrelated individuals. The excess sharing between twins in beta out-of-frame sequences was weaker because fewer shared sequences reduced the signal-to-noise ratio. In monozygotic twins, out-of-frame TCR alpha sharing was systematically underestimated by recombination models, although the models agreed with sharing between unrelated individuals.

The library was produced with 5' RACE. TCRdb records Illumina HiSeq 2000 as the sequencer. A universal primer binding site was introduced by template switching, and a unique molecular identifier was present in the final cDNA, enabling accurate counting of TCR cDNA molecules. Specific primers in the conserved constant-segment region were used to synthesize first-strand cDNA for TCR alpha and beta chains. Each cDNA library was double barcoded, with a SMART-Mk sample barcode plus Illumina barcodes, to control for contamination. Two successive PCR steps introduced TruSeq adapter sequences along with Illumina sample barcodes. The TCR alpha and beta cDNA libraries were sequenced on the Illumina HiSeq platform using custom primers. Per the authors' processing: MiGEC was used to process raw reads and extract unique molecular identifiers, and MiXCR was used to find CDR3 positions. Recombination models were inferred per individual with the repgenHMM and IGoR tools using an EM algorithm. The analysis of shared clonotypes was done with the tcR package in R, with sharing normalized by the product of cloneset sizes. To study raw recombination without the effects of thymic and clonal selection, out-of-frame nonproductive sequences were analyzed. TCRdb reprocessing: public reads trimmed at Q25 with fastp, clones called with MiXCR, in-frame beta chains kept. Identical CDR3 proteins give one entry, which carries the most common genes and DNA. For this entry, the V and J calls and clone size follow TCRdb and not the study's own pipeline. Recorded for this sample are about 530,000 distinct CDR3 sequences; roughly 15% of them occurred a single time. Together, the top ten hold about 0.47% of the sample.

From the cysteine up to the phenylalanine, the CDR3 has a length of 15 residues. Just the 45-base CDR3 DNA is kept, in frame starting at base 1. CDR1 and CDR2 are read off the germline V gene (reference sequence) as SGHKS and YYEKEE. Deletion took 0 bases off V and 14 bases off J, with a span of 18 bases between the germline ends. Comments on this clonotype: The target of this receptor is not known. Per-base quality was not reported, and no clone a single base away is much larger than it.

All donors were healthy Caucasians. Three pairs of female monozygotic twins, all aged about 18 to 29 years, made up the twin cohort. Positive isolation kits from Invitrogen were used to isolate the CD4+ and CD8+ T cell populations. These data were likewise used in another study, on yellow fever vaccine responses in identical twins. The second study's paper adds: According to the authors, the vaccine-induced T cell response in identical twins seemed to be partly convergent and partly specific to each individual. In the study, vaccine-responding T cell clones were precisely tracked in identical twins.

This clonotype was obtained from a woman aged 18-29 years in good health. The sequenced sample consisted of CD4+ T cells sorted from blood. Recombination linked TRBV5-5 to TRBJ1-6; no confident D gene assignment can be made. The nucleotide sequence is TGTGCCAGCAGCTTGGGAAGGACCCCGAGAGAGGCCCTCCACTTT. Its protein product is CASSLGRTPREALHF. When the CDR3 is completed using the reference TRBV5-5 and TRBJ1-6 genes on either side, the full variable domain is DAGVTQSPTHLIKTRGQQVTLRCSPISGHKSVSWYQQVLGQGPQFIFQYYEKEERGRGNFPDRFSARQFPNYSSELNVNALLLGDSALYLCASSLGRTPREALHFGNGTRLTVT.